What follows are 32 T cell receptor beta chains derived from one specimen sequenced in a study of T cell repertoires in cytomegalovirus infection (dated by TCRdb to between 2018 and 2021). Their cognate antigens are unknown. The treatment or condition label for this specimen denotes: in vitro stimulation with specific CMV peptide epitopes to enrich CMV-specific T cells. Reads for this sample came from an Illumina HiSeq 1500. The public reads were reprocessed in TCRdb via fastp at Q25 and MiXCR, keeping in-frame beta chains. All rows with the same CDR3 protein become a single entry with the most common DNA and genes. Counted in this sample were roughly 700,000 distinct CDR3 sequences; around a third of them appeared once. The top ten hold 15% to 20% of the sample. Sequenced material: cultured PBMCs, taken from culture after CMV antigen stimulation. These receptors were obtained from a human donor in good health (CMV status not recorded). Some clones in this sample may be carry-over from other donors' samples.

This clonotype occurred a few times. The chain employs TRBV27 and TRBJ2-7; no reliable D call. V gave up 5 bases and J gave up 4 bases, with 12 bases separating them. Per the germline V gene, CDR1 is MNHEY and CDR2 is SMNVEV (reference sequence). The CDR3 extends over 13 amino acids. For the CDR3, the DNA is TGTGCCAGCAGTCCCATGCCCCCTTACGAGCAGTACTTC. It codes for CASSPMPPYEQYF.

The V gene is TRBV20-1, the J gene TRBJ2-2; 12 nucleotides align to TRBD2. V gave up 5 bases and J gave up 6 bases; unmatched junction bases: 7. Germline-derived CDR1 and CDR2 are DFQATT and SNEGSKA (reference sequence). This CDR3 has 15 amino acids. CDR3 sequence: CSASSGGAIAGELFF. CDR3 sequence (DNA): TGCAGTGCTTCTAGCGGGGGGGCCATCGCCGGGGAGCTGTTTTTT.

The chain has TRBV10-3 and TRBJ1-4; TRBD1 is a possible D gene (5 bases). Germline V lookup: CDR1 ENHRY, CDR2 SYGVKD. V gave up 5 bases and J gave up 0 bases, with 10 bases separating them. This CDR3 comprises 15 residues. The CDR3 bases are TGTGCCATCAGTCAGGGTTCCCCAACTAATGAAAAACTGTTTTTT. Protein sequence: CAISQGSPTNEKLFF.

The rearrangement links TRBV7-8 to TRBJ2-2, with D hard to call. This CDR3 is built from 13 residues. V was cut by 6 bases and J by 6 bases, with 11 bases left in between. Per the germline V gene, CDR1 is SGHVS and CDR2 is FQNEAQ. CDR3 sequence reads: CASSPMGAGELFF. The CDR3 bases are TGTGCCAGCAGTCCTATGGGTGCCGGGGAGCTGTTTTTT. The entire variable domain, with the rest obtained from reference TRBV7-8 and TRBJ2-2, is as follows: GAGVSQSPRYKVAKRGQDVALRCDPISGHVSLFWYQQALGQGPEFLTYFQNEAQLDKSGLPSDRFFAERPEGSVSTLKIQRTQQEDSAVYLCASSPMGAGELFFGEGSRLTVL.

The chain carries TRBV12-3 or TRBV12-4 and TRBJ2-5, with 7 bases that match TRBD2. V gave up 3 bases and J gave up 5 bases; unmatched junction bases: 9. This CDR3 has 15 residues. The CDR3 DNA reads TGTGCCAGCAGTTTTCTAGGCGGGAGAGGGGAGACCCAGTACTTC. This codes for CASSFLGGRGETQYF.

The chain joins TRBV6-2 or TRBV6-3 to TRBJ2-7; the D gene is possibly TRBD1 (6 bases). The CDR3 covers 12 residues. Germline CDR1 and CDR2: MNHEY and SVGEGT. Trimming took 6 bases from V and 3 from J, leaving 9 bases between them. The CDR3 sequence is CASRPDSYEQYF. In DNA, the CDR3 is TGTGCCAGCAGGCCGGACAGCTACGAGCAGTACTTC.

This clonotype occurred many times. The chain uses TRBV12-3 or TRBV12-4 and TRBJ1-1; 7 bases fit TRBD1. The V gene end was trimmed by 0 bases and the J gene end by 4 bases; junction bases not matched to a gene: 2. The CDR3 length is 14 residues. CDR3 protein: CASSLASGGTEAFF. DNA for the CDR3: TGTGCCAGCAGTTTAGCCTCAGGGGGCACTGAAGCTTTCTTT.

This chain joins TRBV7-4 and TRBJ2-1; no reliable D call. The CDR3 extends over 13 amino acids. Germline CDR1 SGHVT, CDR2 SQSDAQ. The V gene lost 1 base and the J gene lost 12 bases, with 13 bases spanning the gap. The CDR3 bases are TGTGCCAGCAGCTTAGTACAGTACGGTCGGCAGTTCTTC. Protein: CASSLVQYGRQFF.

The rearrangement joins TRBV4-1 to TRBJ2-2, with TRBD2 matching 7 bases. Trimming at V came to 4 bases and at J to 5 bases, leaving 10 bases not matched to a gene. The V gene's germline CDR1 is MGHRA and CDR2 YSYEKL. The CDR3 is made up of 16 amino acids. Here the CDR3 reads CASSLLGGSETGELFF. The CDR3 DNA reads TGCGCCAGCAGCCTCCTCGGGGGGTCCGAGACCGGGGAGCTGTTTTTT.

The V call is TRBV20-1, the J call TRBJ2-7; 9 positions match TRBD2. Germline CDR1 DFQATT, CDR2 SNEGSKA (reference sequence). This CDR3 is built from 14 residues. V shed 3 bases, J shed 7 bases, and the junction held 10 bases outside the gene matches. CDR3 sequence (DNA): TGCAGTGCTAGCCTTCGCGGGGGGGCCGGAGAGCAGTACTTC. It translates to CSASLRGGAGEQYF.

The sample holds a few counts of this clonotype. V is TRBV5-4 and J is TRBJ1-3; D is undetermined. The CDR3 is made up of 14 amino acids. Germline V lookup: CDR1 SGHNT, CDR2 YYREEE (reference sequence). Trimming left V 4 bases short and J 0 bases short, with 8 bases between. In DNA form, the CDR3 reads TGTGCCAGCAGCGGCGAGCGCTCTGGAAACACCATATATTTT. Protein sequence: CASSGERSGNTIYF.

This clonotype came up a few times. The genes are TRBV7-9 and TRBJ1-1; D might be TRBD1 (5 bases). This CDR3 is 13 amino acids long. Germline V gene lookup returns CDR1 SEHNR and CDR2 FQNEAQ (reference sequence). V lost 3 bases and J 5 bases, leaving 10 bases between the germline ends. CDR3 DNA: TGTGCCAGCAGCTTCCTACAGGTAACTGAAGCTTTCTTT. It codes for CASSFLQVTEAFF.

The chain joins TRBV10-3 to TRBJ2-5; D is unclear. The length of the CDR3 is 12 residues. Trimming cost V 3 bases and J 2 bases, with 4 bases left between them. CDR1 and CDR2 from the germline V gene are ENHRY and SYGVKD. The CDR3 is CAISDRQETQYF. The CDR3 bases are TGTGCCATCAGTGACAGGCAAGAGACCCAGTACTTC.

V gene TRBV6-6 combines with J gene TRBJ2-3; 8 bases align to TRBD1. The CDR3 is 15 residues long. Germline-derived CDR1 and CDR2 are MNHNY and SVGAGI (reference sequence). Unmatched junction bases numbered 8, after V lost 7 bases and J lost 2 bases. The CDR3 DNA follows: TGTGCCAGCAAAAGGACAGGGCTCTTCACAGATACGCAGTATTTT. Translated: CASKRTGLFTDTQYF.

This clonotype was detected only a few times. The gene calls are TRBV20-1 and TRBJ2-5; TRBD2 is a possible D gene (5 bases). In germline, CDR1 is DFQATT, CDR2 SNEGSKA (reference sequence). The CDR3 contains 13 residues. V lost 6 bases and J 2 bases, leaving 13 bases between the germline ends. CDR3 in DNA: TGCAGTGCCCCGCGAGGGTATCAAGAGACCCAGTACTTC. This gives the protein CSAPRGYQETQYF.

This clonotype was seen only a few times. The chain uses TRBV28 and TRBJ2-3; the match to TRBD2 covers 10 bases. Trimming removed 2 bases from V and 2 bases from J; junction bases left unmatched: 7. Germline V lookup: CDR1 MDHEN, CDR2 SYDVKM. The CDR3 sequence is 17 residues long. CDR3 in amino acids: CASSLEPSGGLTDTQYF. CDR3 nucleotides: TGTGCCAGCAGTTTAGAGCCTAGCGGGGGACTCACAGATACGCAGTATTTT.

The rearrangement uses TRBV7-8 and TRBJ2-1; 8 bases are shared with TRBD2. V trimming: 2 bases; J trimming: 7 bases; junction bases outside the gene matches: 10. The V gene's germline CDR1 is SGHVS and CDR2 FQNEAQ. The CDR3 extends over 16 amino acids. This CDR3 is CASSLRGGRYPNEQFF. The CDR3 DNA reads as TGTGCCAGCAGCTTAAGAGGCGGGAGGTACCCTAATGAGCAGTTCTTC.

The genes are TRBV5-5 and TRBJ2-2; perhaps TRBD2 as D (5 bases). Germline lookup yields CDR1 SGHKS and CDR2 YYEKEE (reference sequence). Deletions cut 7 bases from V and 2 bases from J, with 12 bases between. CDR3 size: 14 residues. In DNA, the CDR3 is TGTGCCAGCCGGAAGGCGGGCAACACCGGGGAGCTGTTTTTT. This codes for CASRKAGNTGELFF.

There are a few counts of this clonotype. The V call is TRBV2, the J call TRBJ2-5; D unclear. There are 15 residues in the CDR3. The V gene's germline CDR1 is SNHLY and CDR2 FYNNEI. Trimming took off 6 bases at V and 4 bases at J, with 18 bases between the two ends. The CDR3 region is CASRVNDIRSETQYF. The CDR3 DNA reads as TGTGCCAGCAGGGTTAACGACATACGTTCAGAGACCCAGTACTTC.

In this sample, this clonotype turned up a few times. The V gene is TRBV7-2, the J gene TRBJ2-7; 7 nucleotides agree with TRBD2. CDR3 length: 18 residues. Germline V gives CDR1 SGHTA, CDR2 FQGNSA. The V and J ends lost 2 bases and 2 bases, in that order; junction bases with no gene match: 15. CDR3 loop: CASSLSVPSGLIPYEQYF. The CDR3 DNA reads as TGTGCCAGCAGCTTATCCGTACCTAGCGGTCTGATACCCTACGAGCAGTACTTC. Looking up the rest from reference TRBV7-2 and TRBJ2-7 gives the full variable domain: GAGVSQSPSNKVTEKGKDVELRCDPISGHTALYWYRQSLGQGLEFLIYFQGNSAPDKSGLPSDRFSAERTGGSVSTLTIQRTQQEDSAVYLCASSLSVPSGLIPYEQYFGPGTRLTVT.

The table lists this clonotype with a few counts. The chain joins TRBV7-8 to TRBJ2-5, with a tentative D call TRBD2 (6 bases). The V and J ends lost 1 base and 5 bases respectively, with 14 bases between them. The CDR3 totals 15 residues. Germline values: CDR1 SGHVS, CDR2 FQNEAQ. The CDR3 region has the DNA TGTGCCAGCAGCTTAGTCGAGCGGGTTCGGGAGACCCAGTACTTC. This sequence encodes CASSLVERVRETQYF.

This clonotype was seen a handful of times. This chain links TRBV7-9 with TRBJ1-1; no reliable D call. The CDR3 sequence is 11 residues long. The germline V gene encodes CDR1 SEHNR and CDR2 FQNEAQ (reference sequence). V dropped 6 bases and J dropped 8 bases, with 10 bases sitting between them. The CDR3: CASRLDGEAFF. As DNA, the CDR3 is TGTGCCAGCAGACTCGACGGGGAAGCTTTCTTT.

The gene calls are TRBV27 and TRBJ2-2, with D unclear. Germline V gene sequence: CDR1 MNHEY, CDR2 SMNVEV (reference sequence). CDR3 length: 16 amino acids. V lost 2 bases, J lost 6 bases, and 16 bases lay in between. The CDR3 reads CASSLVFVETPGELFF. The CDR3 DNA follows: TGTGCCAGCAGTTTAGTGTTCGTGGAGACCCCCGGGGAGCTGTTTTTT.

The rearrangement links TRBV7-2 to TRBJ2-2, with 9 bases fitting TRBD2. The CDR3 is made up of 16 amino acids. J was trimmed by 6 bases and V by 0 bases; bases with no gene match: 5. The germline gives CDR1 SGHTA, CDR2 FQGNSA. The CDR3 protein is CASSLAGLARPGELFF. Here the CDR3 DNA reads TGTGCCAGCAGCTTAGCCGGACTAGCGAGACCCGGGGAGCTGTTTTTT. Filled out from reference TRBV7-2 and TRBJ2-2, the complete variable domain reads GAGVSQSPSNKVTEKGKDVELRCDPISGHTALYWYRQSLGQGLEFLIYFQGNSAPDKSGLPSDRFSAERTGGSVSTLTIQRTQQEDSAVYLCASSLAGLARPGELFFGEGSRLTVL.

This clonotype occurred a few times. CDR3 residues: CASSYGPSGGLNEQFF. Here the CDR3 DNA reads TGTGCCAGCAGTTACGGACCCAGCGGGGGCCTCAATGAGCAGTTCTTC. This chain joins TRBV6-5 and TRBJ2-1; 8 bases are a match to TRBD2. V gave up 2 bases and J gave up 6 bases; unmatched junction bases: 9. CDR3 length: 16 amino acids. Germline V gene lookup returns CDR1 MNHEY and CDR2 SVGAGI.

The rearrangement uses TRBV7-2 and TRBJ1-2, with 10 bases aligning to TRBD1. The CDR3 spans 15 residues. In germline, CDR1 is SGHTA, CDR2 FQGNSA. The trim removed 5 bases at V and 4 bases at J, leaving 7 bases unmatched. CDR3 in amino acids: CASSGGTGEPYGYTF. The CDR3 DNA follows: TGTGCCAGCAGCGGAGGGACAGGGGAGCCCTATGGCTACACCTTC.

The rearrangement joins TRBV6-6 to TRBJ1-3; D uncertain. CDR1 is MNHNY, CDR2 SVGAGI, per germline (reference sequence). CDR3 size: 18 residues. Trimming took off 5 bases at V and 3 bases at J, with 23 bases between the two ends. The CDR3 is CASSDTDPTSPFGNTIYF. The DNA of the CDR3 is TGTGCCAGCAGTGATACAGACCCTACAAGTCCATTTGGAAACACCATATATTTT.

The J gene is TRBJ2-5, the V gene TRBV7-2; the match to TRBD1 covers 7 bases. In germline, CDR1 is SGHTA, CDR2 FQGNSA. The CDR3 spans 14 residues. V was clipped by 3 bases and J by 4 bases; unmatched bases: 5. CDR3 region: CASSLVGGAETQYF. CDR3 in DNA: TGTGCCAGCAGCTTGGTAGGGGGCGCAGAGACCCAGTACTTC.

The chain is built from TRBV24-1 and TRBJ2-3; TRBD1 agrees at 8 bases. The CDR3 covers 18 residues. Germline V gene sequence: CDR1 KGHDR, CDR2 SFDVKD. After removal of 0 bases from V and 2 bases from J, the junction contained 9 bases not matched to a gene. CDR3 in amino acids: CATSDLLRQGRYTDTQYF. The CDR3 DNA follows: TGTGCCACCAGTGATTTGTTACGACAGGGGAGATACACAGATACGCAGTATTTT.

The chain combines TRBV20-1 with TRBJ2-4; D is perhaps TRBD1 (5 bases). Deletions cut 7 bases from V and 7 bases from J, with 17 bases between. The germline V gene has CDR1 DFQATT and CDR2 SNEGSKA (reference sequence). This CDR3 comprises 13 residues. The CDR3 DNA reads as TGCAGTGTTCACCAGGGTGACTGGAACATTCAGTACTTC. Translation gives CSVHQGDWNIQYF.

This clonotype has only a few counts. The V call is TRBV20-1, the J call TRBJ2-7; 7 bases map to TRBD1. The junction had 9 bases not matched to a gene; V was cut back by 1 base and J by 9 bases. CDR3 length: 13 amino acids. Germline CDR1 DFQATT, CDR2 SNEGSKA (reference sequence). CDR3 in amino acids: CSARVTGALVQYF. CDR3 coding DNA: TGCAGTGCTAGAGTCACAGGGGCATTGGTGCAGTACTTC.

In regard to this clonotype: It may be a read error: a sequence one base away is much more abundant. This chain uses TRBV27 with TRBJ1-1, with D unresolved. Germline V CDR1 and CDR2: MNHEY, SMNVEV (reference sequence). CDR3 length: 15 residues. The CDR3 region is CATSLMQPMNTEAFF. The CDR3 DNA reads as TGTGCCACCAGTTTAATGCAGCCCATGAACACTGAAGCTTTCTTT.